This T cell receptor beta chain was captured in a study of cytomegalovirus exposure and HLA in healthy donors (TCRdb year 2017). Regarding the complete study: An earlier analysis of 587 of the donors reported around 280 Gb of sequence data and around 120 million unique TCR beta sequences obtained from around 170 million T cells. An early release that covered 500 to 800 HLA-typed donors contained 250 to 350 gigabases of sequencing data and 70 million to 100 million unique TCR sequences. Of the roughly 400 genotyped donors, 81% fell in the genetic ancestry cluster associated with self-reported Caucasian donors. The study aimed to test whether cataloging public T cell receptors could reveal signatures of past pathogen exposure. The study used immunosequencing to profile the T cell repertoires of approximately 690 subjects and linked those repertoires to cytomegalovirus serostatus. In addition to the first cohort of approximately 650 subjects, a separate validation cohort of some 120 different subjects was used. High-throughput TCR immunosequencing, statistical association of individual TCRs with disease status, and machine learning were combined to predict cytomegalovirus infection status. In a later analysis, previously published TCR beta repertoires from 500 to 750 donors were re-analyzed and high-resolution HLA genotyping was added so that TCR occurrence patterns could be studied. Rather than drawing on any new phenotypic data, the later analysis identified candidate immune exposures from TCR beta sequences and the way those sequences occurred across donors. In an earlier analysis of a few hundred of the donors, high-throughput TCR beta sequencing was used to judge whether each TCR beta V gene segment behaved as functional or pseudogenic. Donor age, sex, ethnicity and CMV serostatus were collected together with the repertoire data. In a later genetic analysis, genome-wide SNP genotypes for about 55% of the roughly 700 donors were used, and that subset was treated as a discovery cohort. Every repertoire in the discovery cohort had been generated on one and the same sequencing platform. HLA typing included class I and class II loci at four-digit resolution. Typing coverage differed by locus: A, B, C, DRB1 and DQB1 were typed in roughly 620-630 donors, DQA1 in 522, DPA1 in approximately 600, and DPB1 in 472. Roughly 5 DR-DQ haplotypes were handled as single units for association and clustering, since linkage in the cohort was strong. Among around 400 genotyped donors of the cohort, an average of around 250,000 unique TCR beta nucleotide sequences was sequenced per donor, of which approximately 19% were non-productive. Findings and caveats that apply to the study as a whole: A later genetic analysis associated a missense DCLRE1C variant with V-gene and J-gene trimming of TCR beta chains, and an independent cohort replicated the association. Three of the identified cytomegalovirus-associated TCR beta chains were confirmed in vitro to be specific for cytomegalovirus antigens. The sequencing pipeline was judged likely to have produced a cluster of highly shared sequence variants as a technical artifact. Cytomegalovirus status was reported to be diagnosed by the classifier with high specificity and sensitivity in both the original and validation cohorts. Because HLA typing was missing for some donors at each locus, association tests included only the typed subset. According to a later analysis, most CMV-associated TCR beta chains appeared to be HLA-restricted, and the HLA associations seemed to be driven largely by CMV exposure. CMV serostatus was the only immune exposure information available for the cohort. Because counts were too low, roughly 18 rarely observed V segments, including chromosome 9 orphons, were left out of the earlier analysis of some 600 of the donors. Linkage disequilibrium might explain the correlated functional status among segregating V segments, but an unknown experimental factor could not be excluded. In a later genetic analysis, fewer N-insertions in productive TCRs were reported among donors in an Asian-associated ancestry cluster than the 666-donor mean. Several of the top co-occurrence clusters appeared to be linked to parvovirus B19, influenza, CMV and Epstein-Barr virus, according to a later analysis. Some IMGT-functional V segments, including TRBV6-2 and TRBV6-3, could not be distinguished by the 87-base-pair reads and were therefore excluded. A further reported finding was that TCR beta sequences accurately predicted the HLA-A and HLA-B alleles for most subjects in the first cohort. In the study, approximately 160 TCR beta chains were listed as associated with cytomegalovirus. Across donors, most TCR sequences were observed very rarely, whereas some public TCRs were present in many individuals. When HLA alleles, especially DR and DQ, strongly co-occurred, TCR associations were difficult to assign to individual alleles. In a later analysis, HLA-associated TCR beta chains showed more clonal expansion and lower generation probabilities than non-associated chains that were equally common. The authors suggested that the approach could potentially be generalized to other disease states and immunological phenotypes. A later analysis associated about 17,000 TCR beta sequences with specific HLA alleles at a false discovery rate of 0.05. In a later analysis, the rate of TCR association differed among HLA loci, with DRB1 alleles having the most associated TCRs and HLA-C alleles having the fewest. In an earlier analysis of over 550 of the donors, most TCR beta V segments were observed in productive rearrangements about 87% or about 30% of the time, broadly matching IMGT annotations. Presence/absence analyses assumed roughly uniform sequencing depth across donors, an assumption that may not hold. The cohort was sequenced for TCR beta chains only, and without alpha or paired-chain data the features that could be detected were limited.

Worth noting for this clone: Its antigen remains undetermined. A read error may account for a junction end that differs from germline.

The cohort was made up of 650 to 700 healthy bone marrow donors. All cohort members were sampled while nominally healthy, although unrecorded immune exposures were likely present. The donor tested CMV seronegative, placing the donor among the 350 to 400 seronegative members of the cohort. Every donor gave a peripheral blood sample, and the peripheral blood mononuclear cells from that sample were used for TCR beta sequencing. Genomic DNA was extracted from the blood cell samples with the Qiagen DNeasy Blood Extraction Kit. Inclusive of the bounding cysteine and phenylalanine, the CDR3 is 15 residues long. This entry keeps only the CDR3 DNA: 45 bases, framed from base 1. Via the germline V gene, CDR1 is SGDLS and CDR2 YYNGEE. Library preparation was by the immunoSEQ multiplex PCR assay. For the multiplex PCR, a mixture combining 60 forward primers for TCR Vbeta segments and 13 reverse primers for TCR Jbeta segments was used. A multiplex PCR assay on genomic DNA amplified the CDR3 region of rearranged TCR beta genes. Amplified TCR beta libraries were sequenced as 87-base-pair reads on the Illumina HiSeq System. The paper's processing steps were these. A later analysis counted approximately 76 million unique TCR beta chains across the 666 repertoires, and some 12 million of these chains were shared by at least two donors. Raw reads were error-corrected and collapsed into unique sequences by a nearest-neighbor algorithm in which closely related sequences were merged to remove PCR and sequencing errors. To assign V, D and J gene segments, CDR3 sequences were aligned to IMGT reference sequences. Each retained sequence needed at least a six-nucleotide match to both a V gene segment and a J gene segment. Rearrangements were called productive when the CDR3 lacked stop codons and stayed in frame with V and J; all others were non-productive. CDR3 was defined according to IMGT convention as the region running from the second conserved V-encoded cysteine to the conserved J-encoded phenylalanine. The earlier analysis of fewer than 700 of the donors excluded sequences that lacked an unambiguous match to a single V gene segment. In an earlier analysis of some 590 of the donors, a V segment was called functional when productive rearrangements were above 56.7%, and segregating when the standard deviation between donors exceeded 5%. To diagnose cytomegalovirus status from the catalog of TCR beta chain sequences, a statistical classification framework was built. In a later analysis, TCR nucleotide sequences were compared against IMGT/GENE-DB human TR gene sequences so that V and J genes could be assigned. The TCRdist pipeline was used in a later analysis to assign CDR3 sequences and most-parsimonious VDJ recombination scenarios. In a later analysis, each TCR beta chain was defined by its CDR3 amino acid sequence together with its V-gene family, and reads without a unique V-gene family were excluded. To address suspected cross-contamination and a sequencing artifact, a later analysis removed 450 to 700 highly shared, low-generation-probability nucleotide sequences. In a later analysis, a clonal expansion index was calculated for each public chain from normalized within-repertoire ranks of inferred template counts. In a later analysis, generation probabilities were computed using a VDJ recombination model fitted to out-of-frame rearrangements, and the results were checked against IGoR. Hypergeometric tests were used in a later analysis to score TCR-TCR, TCR-HLA and TCR-CMV co-occurrence, with a repertoire-size bias correction applied to the TCR pairs. To estimate false discovery rates, a later analysis permuted the HLA or CMV assignments 20 times. A later analysis grouped co-occurring TCRs with DBSCAN, adding TCRdist sequence similarity when clustering within HLA-allele-positive subsets. Repertoires with fewer than 30,000 or more than 120,000 public chains were left out of co-occurrence clustering, as were a few repertoires with anomalous nucleotide sharing. TCRdb carries this immuneACCESS record with in-frame sequences only. Its versions omit some clonotypes, under half of them owing to an unresolved V gene in the studies checked, with the rest unexplained. That table gives V, J and clone size, and the DNA gave D and trimming. The sample table records 100,000 to 150,000 clones; around 78% of these occur just once. The top ten hold approximately 3.8% of the sample.

The V and J genes are TRBV9 and TRBJ2-6; 5 matching bases give a weak D call of TRBD1. The clonotype originates from a man aged 40-55 years in good health and CMV-seronegative. The material sequenced was PBMCs. The CDR3 region has the sequence CASTPWLSGANGLTF. The DNA sequence reads TGTGCCAGCACTCCCTGGTTATCTGGGGCCAACGGCCTGACTTTC.